This TCR beta chain was sequenced for a study of T cells expressing NK-cell markers. Across the whole study: It was sorted CD3+CD56+NKG2C+, CD3+CD56+NKG2C- and CD3+CD56-NKG2C+ T cells that supplied the TCR beta repertoires.

One entry per CDR3 protein, without DNA, is what TCRdb gives after re-calling the 5' RACE reads. This listing includes 350,000 to 500,000 distinct CDR3 sequences. Study findings and constraints: Topping the CD3+CD56-NKG2C+ fraction as well were these clonotypes, in four donors. What remained unclear was the HCMV specificity of expanded NKG2C+ T cell clones.

The CDR3 is 16 residues long. Germline V gene lookup returns CDR1 LGHDT and CDR2 YNNKEL (reference sequence). To note about this clonotype: Antigen specificity is unknown.

This chain links TRBV3-1 with TRBJ2-3; TCRdb lists TRBD2, though no DNA is available to test this call. The sequenced sample consisted of blood T cells: a sorted CD56 or NKG2C T cell subset, CD4+ or CD8+ T cells, or bulk PBMC T cells (not recorded which). This clonotype originated in a woman between 18 and 75 years old in good health. Here the CDR3 reads CASSQLLADFTDTQYF.